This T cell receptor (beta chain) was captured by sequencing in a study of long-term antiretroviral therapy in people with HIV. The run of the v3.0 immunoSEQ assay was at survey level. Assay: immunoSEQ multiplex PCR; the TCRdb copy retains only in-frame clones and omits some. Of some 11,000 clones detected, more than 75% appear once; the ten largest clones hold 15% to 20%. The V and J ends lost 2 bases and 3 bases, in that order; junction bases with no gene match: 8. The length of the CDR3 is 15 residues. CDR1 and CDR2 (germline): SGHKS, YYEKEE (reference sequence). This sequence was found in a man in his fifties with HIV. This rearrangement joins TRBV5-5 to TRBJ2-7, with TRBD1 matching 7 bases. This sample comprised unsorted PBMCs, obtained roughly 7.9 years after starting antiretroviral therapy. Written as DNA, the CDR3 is TGTGCCAGCAGCTTACAAAAAGACAGGGTCTACGAGCAGTACTTC. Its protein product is CASSLQKDRVYEQYF.